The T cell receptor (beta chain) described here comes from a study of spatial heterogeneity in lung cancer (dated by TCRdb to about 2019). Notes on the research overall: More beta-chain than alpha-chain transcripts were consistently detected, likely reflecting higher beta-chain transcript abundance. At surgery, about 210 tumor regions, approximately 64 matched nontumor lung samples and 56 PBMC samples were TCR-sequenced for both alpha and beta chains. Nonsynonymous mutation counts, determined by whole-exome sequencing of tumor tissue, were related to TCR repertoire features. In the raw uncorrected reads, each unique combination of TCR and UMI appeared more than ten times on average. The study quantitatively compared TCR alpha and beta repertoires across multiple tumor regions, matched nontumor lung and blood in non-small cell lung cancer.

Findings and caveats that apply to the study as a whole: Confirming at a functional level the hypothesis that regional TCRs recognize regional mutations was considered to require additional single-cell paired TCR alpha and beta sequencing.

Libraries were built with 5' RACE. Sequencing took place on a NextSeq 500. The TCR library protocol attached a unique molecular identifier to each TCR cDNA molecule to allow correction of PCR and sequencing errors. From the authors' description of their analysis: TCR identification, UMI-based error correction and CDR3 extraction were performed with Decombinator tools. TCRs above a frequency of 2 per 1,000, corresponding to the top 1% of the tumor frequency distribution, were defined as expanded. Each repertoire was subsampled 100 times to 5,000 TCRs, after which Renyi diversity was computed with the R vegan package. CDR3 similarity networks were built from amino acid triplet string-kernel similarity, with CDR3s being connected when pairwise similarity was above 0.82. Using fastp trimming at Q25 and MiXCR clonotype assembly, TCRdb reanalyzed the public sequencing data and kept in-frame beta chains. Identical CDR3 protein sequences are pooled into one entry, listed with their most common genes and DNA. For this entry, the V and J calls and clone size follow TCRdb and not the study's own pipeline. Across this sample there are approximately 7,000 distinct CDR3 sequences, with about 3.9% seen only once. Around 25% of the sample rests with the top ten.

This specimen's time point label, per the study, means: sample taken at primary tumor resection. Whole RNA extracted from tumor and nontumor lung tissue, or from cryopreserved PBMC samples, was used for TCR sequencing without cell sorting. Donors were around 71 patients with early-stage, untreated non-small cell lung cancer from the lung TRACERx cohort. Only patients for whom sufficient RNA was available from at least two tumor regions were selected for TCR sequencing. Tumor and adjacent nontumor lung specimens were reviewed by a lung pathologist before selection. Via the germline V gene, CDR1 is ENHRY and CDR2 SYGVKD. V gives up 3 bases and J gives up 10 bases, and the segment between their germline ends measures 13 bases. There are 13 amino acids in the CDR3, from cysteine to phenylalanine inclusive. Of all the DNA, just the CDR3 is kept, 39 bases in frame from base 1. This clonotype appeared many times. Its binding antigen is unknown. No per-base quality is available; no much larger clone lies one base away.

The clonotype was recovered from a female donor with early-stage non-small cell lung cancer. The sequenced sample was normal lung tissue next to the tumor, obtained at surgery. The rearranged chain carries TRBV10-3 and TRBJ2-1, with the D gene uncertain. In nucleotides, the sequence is TGTGCCATCAGTGATCCCCCCCCCGGAGAGCAGTTCTTC. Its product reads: CAISDPPPGEQFF.